The clone carrying this T cell receptor (beta chain) was detected ten times or more. The antigen is undetermined. Patients were excluded for uncontrolled infection, other autoimmune disease, pregnancy or lactation. Each diagnosis drew on symptoms, thyroxine, TRAb, thyroid ultrasound and orbital computed tomography findings. Out of over 7.5 ml of fresh peripheral blood came the PBMCs. This sample is part of a study of T cells in Graves' hyperthyroidism and ophthalmopathy. The CDR3 extends over 11 amino acids. CDR1 and CDR2 from the germline V gene are SQVTM and ANQGSEA. Trimming removed 4 bases at V and 3 bases at J, with 6 bases between. Amplified TCR beta CDR3 regions derived from RNA transcripts. When the TCR CDR3 underwent first-round RT-PCR, the HTBI primer set was used. TCRdb fed the multiplex PCR reads into MiXCR, producing one record per CDR3 protein. Of about 290,000 distinct CDR3 sequences detected, 12% to 15% appear once; the ten largest clones hold around 30%.

Regarding the study as a whole: Blood held most thyroid clonotypes expanded above 0.001 frequency.

The receptor's source is a woman in her forties or fifties with Graves' hyperthyroidism that later progressed to Graves' ophthalmopathy. V is TRBV29-1 and J is TRBJ1-1, with unresolved D. Sequencing used blood. CDR3 protein: CSVAGDTEAFF. CDR3 bases: TGCAGCGTTGCGGGTGACACTGAAGCTTTCTTT.